This entry lists 16 T cell receptor beta chains sequenced from one sample in a study of T cells expressing NK-cell markers. With the 5' RACE reads reprocessed, TCRdb shows one record per CDR3 protein and no DNA. Here the sample table reports about 260,000 distinct CDR3 sequences. The sequenced material came from blood T cells: a sorted CD56 or NKG2C T cell subset, CD4+ or CD8+ T cells, or bulk PBMC T cells (not recorded which). The receptor set was obtained from a woman between 18 and 70 years old in good health.

The chain recombines TRBV5-1 with TRBJ2-3. CDR1 is SGHRS and CDR2 is YFSETQ in the germline V gene. The CDR3 extends over 14 amino acids. CDR3 protein: CASSQNPSTDTQYF.

The rearrangement links TRBV20-1 to TRBJ2-3; TCRdb's D call of TRBD1 is untestable without DNA. This CDR3 comprises 15 residues. CDR1 is DFQATT, CDR2 SNEGSKA, per germline (reference sequence). The CDR3 reads CSARVPGGGLSTQYF.

The V gene is TRBV20-1, the J gene TRBJ2-3; TCRdb's D gene call, TRBD2, goes unchecked for lack of DNA. The CDR3 runs to 16 residues. In germline, CDR1 is DFQATT, CDR2 SNEGSKA (reference sequence). CDR3 sequence reads: CSVAASGGRVSDTQYF.

The chain is built from TRBV9 and TRBJ2-5; lacking DNA, the TRBD1 call made by TCRdb goes unchecked. The CDR3 consists of 13 residues. Germline-derived CDR1 and CDR2 are SGDLS and YYNGEE. The CDR3 spells CASKRTGDETQYF.

J is TRBJ2-7 and V is TRBV7-3. Germline-derived CDR1 and CDR2 are SGHTA and FQGTGA. The length of the CDR3 is 13 residues. The CDR3 is CASSLRPSYEQYF.

The chain links TRBV20-1 to TRBJ1-5; the D gene TCRdb calls, TRBD1, cannot be checked with no DNA. CDR3 length: 14 amino acids. Germline V gives CDR1 DFQATT, CDR2 SNEGSKA (reference sequence). CDR3 in amino acids: CSAREKQGHQPQHF.

The chain carries TRBV5-1 and TRBJ2-7; TCRdb lists TRBD2, though no DNA is available to test this call. CDR1 is SGHRS and CDR2 is YFSETQ in the germline V gene. This CDR3 contains 15 residues. CDR3 in amino acids: CASSSSSGRSYEQYF. The full variable domain, rest sourced from reference TRBV5-1 and TRBJ2-7, is KAGVTQTPRYLIKTRGQQVTLSCSPISGHRSVSWYQQTPGQGLQFLFEYFSETQRNKGNFPGRFSGRQFSNSRSEMNVSTLELGDSALYLCASSSSSGRSYEQYFGPGTRLTVT.

This chain uses TRBV12-3 or TRBV12-4 with TRBJ1-2; no DNA is available, so the TRBD1 call from TCRdb remains unchecked. The CDR3 totals 14 residues. The CDR3 sequence: CASSRPGQVEGYTF.

CDR3 protein: CASSLGRMGGSYNEQFF. This chain joins TRBV7-2 and TRBJ2-1; without DNA, the TCRdb call of TRBD1 cannot be checked. Germline assignment: CDR1 SGHTA and CDR2 FQGNSA. The CDR3 is 17 residues long.

The rearrangement links TRBV6-2 or TRBV6-3 to TRBJ1-5; the D gene TCRdb calls, TRBD1, cannot be checked with no DNA. CDR1 MNHEY and CDR2 SVGEGT come from the germline V gene. The CDR3 is 16 residues long. The CDR3 protein is CASSPAGTGPNQPQHF.

The V call is TRBV20-1, the J call TRBJ2-3. CDR3 size: 14 residues. Germline values: CDR1 DFQATT, CDR2 SNEGSKA (reference sequence). The CDR3 spells CSAPETTYTDTQYF.

V and J are TRBV7-7 and TRBJ2-1; the TCRdb call, TRBD1, lacks DNA for checking. Germline CDR1 is SSHAT and CDR2 is FNYEAQ (reference sequence). The CDR3 sequence is 15 residues long. This CDR3 reads CASSRDRNPSNEQFF.

V and J are TRBV5-1 and TRBJ2-1; TCRdb returns TRBD2, unconfirmable since there is no DNA. The germline gives CDR1 SGHRS, CDR2 YFSETQ. This CDR3 region has 16 residues. The CDR3 reads CASSLGSGGFYNEQFF. Variable domain in full (rest from reference TRBV5-1 and TRBJ2-1): KAGVTQTPRYLIKTRGQQVTLSCSPISGHRSVSWYQQTPGQGLQFLFEYFSETQRNKGNFPGRFSGRQFSNSRSEMNVSTLELGDSALYLCASSLGSGGFYNEQFFGPGTRLTVL.

This chain connects TRBV10-3 to TRBJ1-4. CDR1 and CDR2 (germline): ENHRY, SYGVKD. The CDR3 loop spans 13 amino acids. CDR3 sequence: CAISVLLNEKLFF.

The rearrangement joins TRBV7-3 to TRBJ1-3. In germline, CDR1 is SGHTA, CDR2 FQGTGA. The CDR3 has 14 amino acids. The CDR3 region is CASSLMTAGNTIYF.

V and J are TRBV19 and TRBJ2-1; the TCRdb D gene call, TRBD2, has no DNA to confirm it. There are 16 residues in the CDR3. The germline CDR1 and CDR2 sequences are LNHDA and SQIVND (reference sequence). CDR3 protein: CASSIGQRNLYNEQFF.